This paragraph covers one TCR beta chain sequence. The antigen remains unidentified. This sample is part of a study of cytomegalovirus exposure and HLA in healthy donors. The primer mix had 60 Vbeta and 13 Jbeta primers. Produced via immunoSEQ multiplex PCR; TCRdb's table is partial and in-frame only. This sample has 75,000 to 95,000 clones, with roughly 81% found just once. Study observations and caveats: While the bulk of TCR sequences proved rare, some public TCRs turned up in many donors. Sequencing depth across donors, presence/absence analyses assumed, was roughly uniform. The authors later found TCR association rates varying by HLA locus, with DRB1 most and HLA-C fewest. A later analysis found common viral pathogens apparently linked to several of the most significant clusters.

The specimen was PBMCs. This TCR derives from a woman younger than 30 in good health and CMV-seropositive.

The CDR3 nucleotides read TGTGCCAGCAGCTTTTCCACTGACAATGAGCAGTTCTTC. This translates into CASSFSTDNEQFF. The rearrangement links TRBV5-6 to TRBJ2-1, with no clear D. V was trimmed by 2 bases and J by 5 bases, leaving 8 bases between them. Germline V gene lookup returns CDR1 SGHDT and CDR2 YYEEEE. The CDR3 extends over 13 amino acids.